This section outlines one T cell receptor beta chain sequence together with its context. Its specificity is unknown. These data are taken from a study of T cells after posttransplantation cyclophosphamide. With V trimmed by 6 bases and J by 6 bases, 8 bases remained unmatched. Germline values: CDR1 MDHEN, CDR2 SYDVKM. CDR3 length: 15 amino acids. Clones were read by immunoSEQ multiplex PCR, and TCRdb kept only the in-frame ones, dropping some. The sample records 9,000 to 13,000 clones, roughly 80% being singletons. Overall study results and limits: Donor-recipient repertoire similarity was low at 1-2 months, rising over year one.

Busulfan-fludarabine conditioning, marrow transplant, and cyclophosphamide on days +3 and +4 were administered. The clonotype was recovered from a female patient in her fifties who received an allogeneic stem cell transplant from a related donor, was CMV-positive, and had no GVHD. Some T cells may be provided by the graft donor. The sample consisted of PBMCs, taken about 1,700 days after allogeneic stem cell transplant with posttransplant cyclophosphamide. V and J are TRBV28 and TRBJ2-2, with 9 bases aligning to TRBD1. The CDR3 DNA reads TGTGCCAGCAGGGACAGGGGATCCACAGCCGGGGAGCTGTTTTTT. Translation: CASRDRGSTAGELFF.